These 30 T cell receptor beta chains were all obtained from the same sample, sequenced in a study of blood T cell repertoires in COVID-19. Repertoires were generated with immunoSEQ multiplex PCR, while TCRdb's copy carries only in-frame clones and drops some. The table lists roughly 300,000 clones, 85% of them singletons. The sequencing input was peripheral blood. All receptors derive from a human donor in a cohort sampled during active COVID-19.

In this sample, this clone turned up a few times. The chain uses TRBV18 and TRBJ1-6; D gene ambiguous. V was clipped by 2 bases and J by 7 bases, with 9 bases between them. The CDR3 runs 14 residues. Germline CDR1 reads KGHSH; CDR2 reads LQKENI. The CDR3 DNA follows: TGTGCCAGCTCACCAGAGGCAGCCAATTCACCCCTCCACTTT. Amino acids: CASSPEAANSPLHF.

The chain combines TRBV7-2 with TRBJ2-2; D possibly corresponds to TRBD1 (6 bases). The CDR3 is 15 amino acids. Trimming removed 5 bases from V and 1 base from J, with 11 bases in between. Germline CDR1 reads SGHTA; CDR2 reads FQGNSA. CDR3 DNA sequence: TGTGCCAGCAGCGCCGGACAGATGAACACCGGGGAGCTGTTTTTT. It codes for CASSAGQMNTGELFF.

The chain combines TRBV4-1 with TRBJ2-2; 7 bases line up with TRBD2. The CDR3 totals 17 residues. Trimming cost V 2 bases and J 5 bases; bases outside gene matches: 11. The germline gives CDR1 MGHRA, CDR2 YSYEKL. CDR3 bases: TGCGCCAGCAGCCAACTTTCGGCGGGAGTATTAACCGGGGAGCTGTTTTTT. Translation gives CASSQLSAGVLTGELFF.

Here the CDR3 DNA reads TGTGCCAGCTCTCTCCAGTACACCGGGGAGCTGTTTTTT. Translating it yields CASSLQYTGELFF. This chain connects TRBV18 to TRBJ2-2; no firm D call. Trimming shortened V by 6 bases and J by 3 bases, and 8 bases separated the two germline ends. The CDR3 extends over 13 amino acids. CDR1 is KGHSH, CDR2 LQKENI, per germline.

The chain carries TRBV29-1 and TRBJ2-1; 8 bases align to TRBD2. The J segment lost 2 bases and the V segment lost 1 base, leaving 1 base of the junction unmatched. This CDR3 contains 14 residues. In germline, CDR1 is SQVTM, CDR2 ANQGSEA. The CDR3 sequence is CSVEAGGPYNEQFF. CDR3 nucleotides: TGCAGCGTTGAAGCGGGAGGGCCCTACAATGAGCAGTTCTTC.

This chain connects TRBV10-2 to TRBJ2-2, with 11 bases that match TRBD2. With V trimmed by 3 bases and J by 5 bases, 2 bases remained unmatched. The CDR3 has 15 amino acids. Germline CDR1 is WSHSY and CDR2 is SAAADI. CDR3 loop: CASSETSGRTGELFF. The CDR3 coding sequence is TGCGCCAGCAGTGAAACTAGCGGGAGAACCGGGGAGCTGTTTTTT.

Written as DNA, the CDR3 is TGTGCCAGCAGCCCCCGGAGCGGGAGACAGACCGGGGAGCTGTTTTTT. It is translated as CASSPRSGRQTGELFF. The chain carries TRBV5-5 and TRBJ2-2, with TRBD2 matching 8 bases. Germline loops: CDR1 SGHKS, CDR2 YYEKEE (reference sequence). V trimming: 4 bases; J trimming: 5 bases; junction bases outside the gene matches: 10. CDR3 length: 16 residues.

This clone has just a few counts. The chain couples TRBV5-4 to TRBJ2-7; 7 positions match TRBD1. V shed 4 bases and J 5 bases; nucleotides not matched to a gene: 6. This CDR3 contains 13 residues. Germline V lookup: CDR1 SGHNT, CDR2 YYREEE (reference sequence). The CDR3 sequence is CASSKDRSHEQYF. The CDR3 DNA is TGTGCCAGCAGCAAGGACAGGTCCCACGAGCAGTACTTC.

The V call is TRBV6-6, the J call TRBJ2-3; 10 positions match TRBD2. The CDR3 spans 16 residues. Trimming cost V 2 bases and J 7 bases; bases outside gene matches: 9. Germline V gives CDR1 MNHNY, CDR2 SVGAGI (reference sequence). The CDR3 is CASSYGLAGVLNTQYF. The CDR3 DNA sequence: TGTGCCAGCAGTTACGGGCTAGCGGGAGTTTTGAATACGCAGTATTTT.

V usage is TRBV19 and J usage is TRBJ2-2; TRBD2 matches at 11 bases. Germline CDR1 reads LNHDA; CDR2 reads SQIVND (reference sequence). The CDR3 has 18 residues. With V trimmed by 5 bases and J by 5 bases, 13 bases remained unmatched. In nucleotides, the CDR3 is TGTGCCAGTAGTCTTCCGGGACTAGCGGTCCCGGGAACCGGGGAGCTGTTTTTT. Translated, it gives CASSLPGLAVPGTGELFF. The full variable domain, completed using reference TRBV19 and TRBJ2-2, is DGGITQSPKYLFRKEGQNVTLSCEQNLNHDAMYWYRQDPGQGLRLIYYSQIVNDFQKGDIAEGYSVSREKKESFPLTVTSAQKNPTAFYLCASSLPGLAVPGTGELFFGEGSRLTVL.

The chain uses TRBV2 and TRBJ2-3, with D maybe TRBD1 (6 bases). The germline V and J ends were trimmed by 8 bases and 0 bases, with 18 bases remaining between them. Germline V gives CDR1 SNHLY, CDR2 FYNNEI. This CDR3 is built from 16 residues. In DNA form, the CDR3 reads TGTGCCAGCGTAGTAGGGGGTGAACGGAGCACAGATACGCAGTATTTT. Translation: CASVVGGERSTDTQYF.

This clone was recorded once. V usage is TRBV3-1 (or the pseudogene TRBV3-2) and J usage is TRBJ1-1, with D perhaps TRBD1 (6 bases). The CDR3 loop spans 17 amino acids. Between the trimmed V and J ends, which lost 1 base and 1 base, there was a span of 16 bases. Per the germline V gene, CDR1 is LGHDT and CDR2 is YNNKEL (reference sequence). CDR3: CASSQGTEWRKNTEAFF. CDR3 nucleotides: TGTGCCAGCAGCCAAGGGACAGAATGGAGGAAGAACACTGAAGCTTTCTTT.

A note on this clone: Relative to the germline gene, one junction end is altered; a read error may explain this. The chain employs TRBV9 and TRBJ2-1, with D possibly being TRBD1 (5 bases). Germline V gives CDR1 SGDLS, CDR2 YYNGEE. The CDR3 sequence is 14 residues long. This CDR3 is CAGSDRADFTEQFF. CDR3 DNA sequence: TGTGCCGGCAGTGACAGAGCCGATTTCACAGAGCAGTTCTTC.

The chain recombines TRBV7-2 with TRBJ1-3, with D unresolved. The length of the CDR3 is 16 residues. Germline V lookup: CDR1 SGHTA, CDR2 FQGNSA. V was clipped by 2 bases and J by 3 bases, with 14 bases between them. This CDR3 is CASSLTNPRSGNTIYF. The CDR3 bases are TGTGCCAGCAGCTTAACCAATCCGAGGAGTGGAAACACCATATATTTT.

The rearrangement joins TRBV14 to TRBJ2-1; 13 nucleotides agree with TRBD2. V gave up 4 bases and J gave up 0 bases; unmatched junction bases: 3. The CDR3 is 17 residues long. Germline CDR1 SGHDN, CDR2 FVKESK. CDR3 protein: CASSRTSGSVSYNEQFF. CDR3 DNA: TGTGCCAGCAGCCGGACTAGCGGGAGCGTCTCCTACAATGAGCAGTTCTTC.

A single count supports this clone. Other DNA sequences in the same sample also yield this CDR3. The chain joins TRBV11-2 to TRBJ2-5, with TRBD1 as a possible D gene (6 bases). Trimming left V 3 bases short and J 4 bases short, with 6 bases between. Looked up from germline, CDR1 is SGHAT and CDR2 is FQNNGV. The CDR3 contains 12 residues. CDR3 loop: CASSFRGETQYF. In nucleotides, the CDR3 is TGTGCCAGCAGCTTCAGGGGAGAGACCCAGTACTTC.

V and J are TRBV6-5 and TRBJ1-4, with D perhaps matching TRBD1 (6 bases). Germline assignment: CDR1 MNHEY and CDR2 SVGAGI. Trimming stripped 6 bases from V and 4 bases from J, with 12 bases between. The CDR3 extends over 14 amino acids. CDR3: CASRSGTSNEKLFF. The CDR3, as DNA: TGTGCCAGCAGATCCGGGACAAGTAATGAAAAACTGTTTTTT.

The V gene is TRBV7-9, the J gene TRBJ2-2, with 8 bases lining up with TRBD1. This CDR3 has 15 residues. Germline V gene data show CDR1 as SEHNR and CDR2 as FQNEAQ (reference sequence). With 3 bases clipped from V and 6 bases from J, the junction kept 6 bases outside the gene matches. The CDR3, as DNA: TGTGCCAGCAGCTTCAGTGGACAGGGTGCCGGGGAGCTGTTTTTT. This sequence encodes CASSFSGQGAGELFF.

The table lists this clone with a few counts. The rearrangement uses TRBV2 and TRBJ1-2; no firm D call. This CDR3 comprises 12 residues. V was cut by 4 bases and J by 2 bases, with 5 bases left in between. Germline V gene lookup returns CDR1 SNHLY and CDR2 FYNNEI. CDR3 nucleotides: TGTGCCAGCAGTGGGCGGAACTATGGCTACACCTTC. Encoded protein: CASSGRNYGYTF.

V usage is TRBV5-4 and J usage is TRBJ1-2; possibly TRBD1 for D (5 bases). V shed 4 bases and J shed 5 bases, with 15 bases lying between them. The CDR3 consists of 14 residues. Germline CDR1 and CDR2: SGHNT and YYREEE (reference sequence). This CDR3 is CASSPLTDSYGYTF. In nucleotides, the CDR3 is TGTGCCAGCAGCCCCCTGACAGATTCGTATGGCTACACCTTC.

The chain has TRBV28 and TRBJ2-2; unclear D gene. The CDR3 extends over 14 amino acids. The germline V gene has CDR1 MDHEN and CDR2 SYDVKM. V dropped 3 bases and J dropped 1 base, with 6 bases sitting between them. The CDR3 nucleotides are TGTGCCAGCAGTTTGTGGCAGAACACCGGGGAGCTGTTTTTT. Its protein is CASSLWQNTGELFF.

The chain is built from TRBV27 and TRBJ2-3; 10 bases align to TRBD2. The CDR3 is 14 amino acids. In germline, CDR1 is MNHEY, CDR2 SMNVEV (reference sequence). V shed 10 bases and J 4 bases; nucleotides not matched to a gene: 8. The CDR3 DNA follows: TGTGCCACTCGGACTAGCGGAGGCCCAGATACGCAGTATTTT. Amino acids: CATRTSGGPDTQYF.

V is TRBV27 and J is TRBJ1-5; D ambiguous. V was trimmed by 3 bases and J by 3 bases, leaving 9 bases between them. Per the germline V gene, CDR1 is MNHEY and CDR2 is SMNVEV (reference sequence). This CDR3 has 14 residues. The CDR3 coding sequence is TGTGCCAGCAGTTTCGAGGCTAACAATCAGCCCCAGCATTTT. It codes for CASSFEANNQPQHF.

The CDR3 coding sequence is TGCAGCGTCGGGCGGGGGAAAAGAGATACGCAGTATTTT. Its translation is CSVGRGKRDTQYF. The genes are TRBV29-1 and TRBJ2-3, with 7 bases matching TRBD2. Germline CDR1 reads SQVTM; CDR2 reads ANQGSEA. J lost 5 bases, V lost 6 bases, and 8 bases had no gene match. The CDR3 contains 13 residues.

The chain links TRBV6-5 to TRBJ1-1; 7 bases are shared with TRBD1. With 2 bases clipped from V and 3 bases from J, the junction kept 6 bases outside the gene matches. There are 15 residues in the CDR3. Germline V gives CDR1 MNHEY, CDR2 SVGAGI. The CDR3: CASSYTTGDDTEAFF. DNA of the CDR3: TGTGCCAGCAGTTACACCACAGGGGATGACACTGAAGCTTTCTTT.

CDR3 amino acids: CAISATNEGYGYTF. The CDR3 region has the DNA TGTGCCATCAGTGCAACCAATGAGGGCTATGGCTACACCTTC. This rearrangement joins TRBV10-3 to TRBJ1-2, with no clear D. This CDR3 is built from 14 residues. Germline CDR1 reads ENHRY; CDR2 reads SYGVKD. Trimming pared 4 bases from V and 4 bases from J, leaving 13 bases between.

The chain uses TRBV19 and TRBJ1-5, with TRBD1 as a possible D gene (6 bases). The V end lost 10 bases, the J end lost 9 bases, and 19 bases lay between the germline ends. From germline, CDR1 is LNHDA and CDR2 SQIVND (reference sequence). The CDR3 is made up of 13 amino acids. CDR3 sequence (DNA): TGTGCCACTAAAGGGGGTCGGTCCTTGCCCCAGCATTTT. This encodes CATKGGRSLPQHF.

This clone is categorized as medium-sized. The chain is built from TRBV19 and TRBJ2-7; TRBD1 might be the D (7 bases). The length of the CDR3 is 16 residues. Germline V gene data show CDR1 as LNHDA and CDR2 as SQIVND (reference sequence). V dropped 4 bases and J dropped 3 bases, with 19 bases sitting between them. The CDR3 DNA follows: TGTGCCAGTAGTACTCTGATTGGACAGGAGGGCTACGAGCAGTACTTC. Protein: CASSTLIGQEGYEQYF.

The chain has TRBV5-1 and TRBJ1-1, with D perhaps matching TRBD1 (6 bases). The CDR3 loop spans 15 amino acids. V lost 3 bases, J lost 1 base, and 13 bases lay in between. Looked up from germline, CDR1 is SGHRS and CDR2 is YFSETQ. The CDR3 spells CASSWGGGQNTEAFF. CDR3 DNA: TGCGCCAGCAGCTGGGGTGGGGGACAGAACACTGAAGCTTTCTTT.

This chain uses TRBV3-1 (or the pseudogene TRBV3-2) with TRBJ1-2; 8 bases line up with TRBD1. Germline assignment: CDR1 LGHDT and CDR2 YNNKEL (reference sequence). The CDR3 runs to 16 residues. The trim removed 3 bases at V and 7 bases at J, leaving 13 bases unmatched. The CDR3 DNA sequence: TGTGCCAGCAGCCAGTCCCGGACAGGGTTTGGTCGTGGCTACACCTTC. It yields the protein CASSQSRTGFGRGYTF.